Listed below are T cell receptor beta chains from one sample, sequenced in a study of cytomegalovirus exposure and HLA in healthy donors. Measured with immunoSEQ multiplex PCR; TCRdb has only the in-frame clones, and not every one. This sample yields 250,000 to 350,000 clones, of which around 86% are seen a single time; around 3.7% belongs to the top ten. Specimen: PBMCs. The receptors derive from a middle-aged man in good health and CMV-seropositive. Each CDR3 is given with its conserved first and last residue. The D gene is left open where the match is weak. Expanded clones get a size class; other rows say once, few or many, or leave the size out.

>TRBV5-1|TRBJ2-1|few|TRBD2
TGCGCCAGCAGCTTGGTACTAGCGGATGAGCAGTTCTTC
CASSLVLADEQFF
>TRBV5-1|TRBJ2-7|-|TRBD2
TGCGCCAGCAGCCCGGGAGCGGGAGGCGACGAGCAGTACTTC
CASSPGAGGDEQYF
>TRBV10-1|TRBJ2-7|-|TRBD1
TGCGCCAGCAGCGTTAACAGGGGCCTCTCCTACGAGCAGTACTTC
CASSVNRGLSYEQYF
>TRBV19|TRBJ2-7|-|TRBD2
TGTGCCAGTAGTATAGGAGGGAGGGCCTCCTACGAGCAGTACTTC
CASSIGGRASYEQYF
>TRBV11-2|TRBJ2-5|-|TRBD2
TGTGCCAGCAGCTTAGAGCCCGGGACTAGACTGGGTGAGACCCAGTACTTC
CASSLEPGTRLGETQYF
>TRBV7-9|TRBJ1-1|-|-
TGTTCCAGCAGCTTAAGCGTTATTGCCATGAACACTGAAGCTTTCTTT
CSSSLSVIAMNTEAFF
>TRBV30|TRBJ2-7|once|-
TGTGCCTGGAGTCGGGGACAACGGGAGTACTTC
CAWSRGQREYF
>TRBV11-1|TRBJ2-7|few|-
TGTGCCAGCAGCTCCAACTCAGGTTACGAGCAGTACTTC
CASSSNSGYEQYF
>TRBV28|TRBJ1-2|once|TRBD1
TGTGCCAGCAGTCGGGCCGGGACAGGGGGCAGAAACTATGGCTACACCTTC
CASSRAGTGGRNYGYTF
>TRBV19|TRBJ2-7|-|TRBD1
TGTGCCAGTAGTATAAGGACAGGGGTTCGCGAGCAGTACTTC
CASSIRTGVREQYF
>TRBV2|TRBJ1-4|-|-
TGTGCCAGCAGTGTTTTACAGGGCAATGAAAAACTGTTTTTT
CASSVLQGNEKLFF
>TRBV7-9|TRBJ2-5|once|TRBD2
TGTTCCAGCAGCCAATTCGCGGGGGAGCAAGAGACCCAGTACTTC
CSSSQFAGEQETQYF
>TRBV2|TRBJ2-7|once|-
TGTGCCAGCAGTGGCGGGTTTATGACCTACGAGCAGTACTTC
CASSGGFMTYEQYF
>TRBV30|TRBJ2-1|-|TRBD1
TGTGCCTGGAGTGAGCAGGGGGCATGGAATGAGCAGTTCTTC
CAWSEQGAWNEQFF
>TRBV30|TRBJ1-2|-|TRBD1
TGTGCCTGGAGTGGGGACAGCGCTAACTATGGCTACACCTTC
CAWSGDSANYGYTF
>TRBV7-7|TRBJ1-3|-|-
TGTGCTAGCAGCTTAGGGCCAGGCTCTGGAAACACCATATATTTT
CASSLGPGSGNTIYF
>TRBV28|TRBJ1-5|-|-
TGTGCCAGCAGTAGGTGGGGGGGCCTACAGCCCCAGCATTTT
CASSRWGGLQPQHF
>TRBV7-9|TRBJ2-1|-|TRBD2
TGTGCCAGCAGCTCAGGACTAGCGGAAAACAATGAGCAGTTCTTC
CASSSGLAENNEQFF
>TRBV7-9|TRBJ2-3|-|TRBD1
TGTGCCAGCAGCCAGGGAAGGCAGGGGGCGGGAGATACGCAGTATTTT
CASSQGRQGAGDTQYF
>TRBV28|TRBJ2-4|-|TRBD2
TGTGCCAGCAGTCCTACGGGACTAGGGGGTTGGTTGGACAAAAACATTCAGTACTTC
CASSPTGLGGWLDKNIQYF
>TRBV4-1|TRBJ1-1|-|TRBD1
TGCGCCAGCAGCCAAGATAGTATCAGACAGGGGGCCGTTGGCACTGAAGCTTTCTTT
CASSQDSIRQGAVGTEAFF
>TRBV7-9|TRBJ2-7|-|-
TGTGCCAGCAGCTTAACCCCAGGGTTGGCCTACGAGCAGTACTTC
CASSLTPGLAYEQYF
>TRBV5-4|TRBJ1-1|once|-
TGTGCCAGCAGCCCCCGGGGTCGGGACACTGAAGCTTTCTTT
CASSPRGRDTEAFF
>TRBV13|TRBJ1-1|-|TRBD1
TGTGCCAGCAGCTTAGAAATAGGACAGGGAGCGAACACTGAAGCTTTCTTT
CASSLEIGQGANTEAFF
>TRBV4-1|TRBJ2-7|-|TRBD2
TGCGCCAGCAGCCAAGATCTAGTTCGCGGGAGGGAGCAGTACTTC
CASSQDLVRGREQYF
>TRBV2|TRBJ1-5|-|-
TGTGCCAGCAGTCAGAACAGCAATCAGCCCCAGCATTTT
CASSQNSNQPQHF
>TRBV30|TRBJ1-5|-|-
TGTGCCTGGAGTAGGGGGTGGCCGCTCGATGCTCAGCCCCAGCATTTT
CAWSRGWPLDAQPQHF
>TRBV28|TRBJ1-3|-|-
TGTGCCAGCAGTTTCCCCGGGTCGCTAGGCTCTGGAAACACCATATATTTT
CASSFPGSLGSGNTIYF
>TRBV25-1|TRBJ2-3|-|TRBD2
TGTGCCAGCAGTGCGACTAGCGGGATCACGCAGTATTTT
CASSATSGITQYF
>TRBV2|TRBJ1-4|-|TRBD1
TGTGCCAGCAGTGGCGTGGACAGGGGACATAATGAAAAACTGTTTTTT
CASSGVDRGHNEKLFF
>TRBV6-6|TRBJ1-5|once|-
TGTGCCAGCAGTTACTCGGGCAGGGTACCACTTAATGTCGATTCATTT
CASSYSGRVPLNVDSF
>TRBV7-9|TRBJ1-1|few|-
TGTGCCAGCAGCTTACCCCGAAAGCGAGCTTTCTTT
CASSLPRKRAFF
>TRBV29-1|TRBJ2-7|-|TRBD1
TGCAGCGCTATGACAGGGGGCTACGAGCAGTACTTC
CSAMTGGYEQYF
>TRBV5-8|TRBJ2-5|-|TRBD2
TGTGCCAGCAGCCCCTGGACTAGCGGGGCCCGAGAGACCCAGTACTTC
CASSPWTSGARETQYF
>TRBV18|TRBJ2-7|-|-
TGTGCCAGCTCACCGGACAGTACCGAGCAGTACTTC
CASSPDSTEQYF
>TRBV7-3|TRBJ2-3|-|TRBD2
TGTGCCAGCAGCTTAGCGGGAGGCCTCCCAGATACGCAGTATTTT
CASSLAGGLPDTQYF
>TRBV2|TRBJ2-7|-|-
TGTGCCAGCAGTGACGGGAGACAGGGAGTCTACGAGCAGTACTTC
CASSDGRQGVYEQYF
>TRBV29-1|TRBJ1-2|few|TRBD1
TGCAGCGTTGAAGATCCGGGACAGGGGGCACAGGGCTACACCTTC
CSVEDPGQGAQGYTF
>TRBV7-7|TRBJ2-3|-|TRBD2
TGTGCTAGCAGCTTGGCGGGAGCCACAGATACGCAGTATTTT
CASSLAGATDTQYF
>TRBV29-1|TRBJ2-1|-|TRBD2
TGCAGCGTTGATCTAAGCGGGAATAGCGATGAGCAGTTCTTC
CSVDLSGNSDEQFF
>TRBV11-2|TRBJ2-7|-|TRBD2
TGTGCCAGCAGCTCATTGTGGCGGGAGCCCTACTACGAGCAGTACTTC
CASSSLWREPYYEQYF